The TCR beta chain described here comes from a study of T cell changes during pregnancy in multiple sclerosis. Only in-frame clones appear in the TCRdb table, and some are missing; sequencing was by immunoSEQ multiplex PCR. The repertoire includes 65,000 to 85,000 clones, around 90% of them detected once, and almost 0.3% sits in the top ten. CDR3 length: 15 amino acids. Per the germline V gene, CDR1 is SGDLS and CDR2 is YYNGEE. V was pared by 5 bases and J by 0 bases, with 14 bases between. This TCR was recovered from a female donor with multiple sclerosis, enrolled in a pregnancy study. The source was CD4+ T cells from peripheral blood mononuclear cells, collected after pregnancy. The chain couples TRBV9 to TRBJ1-1, with D perhaps TRBD1 (5 bases). The CDR3 DNA follows: TGTGCCAGCAGTCAGGGTTATTTATTGAACACTGAAGCTTTCTTT. Protein sequence: CASSQGYLLNTEAFF. Full variable domain (rest looked up from reference TRBV9 and TRBJ1-1): DSGVTQTPKHLITATGQRVTLRCSPRSGDLSVYWYQQSLDQGLQFLIQYYNGEERAKGNILERFSAQQFPDLHSELNLSSLELGDSALYFCASSQGYLLNTEAFFGQGTRLTVV.